The 27 T cell receptor beta chains below were found in one sample sequenced in a study of blood T cell repertoires in COVID-19. Repertoires were generated with immunoSEQ multiplex PCR, while TCRdb's copy carries only in-frame clones and drops some. Altogether 150,000 to 200,000 clones are present, 88% being singletons, with the ten largest covering more than 25%. Sample: peripheral blood. The receptor source for this set is a man between 60 and 75 years old with acute or convalescent COVID-19.

V is TRBV3-1 (or the pseudogene TRBV3-2) and J is TRBJ1-6, with 7 bases aligning to TRBD1. CDR3 length: 14 amino acids. J lost 11 bases, V lost 6 bases, and 10 bases had no gene match. Germline values: CDR1 LGHDT, CDR2 YNNKEL (reference sequence). In nucleotides, the CDR3 is TGTGCCAGCAGTCCTGACAGGGATGTAGCACCCCTCCACTTT. Protein product: CASSPDRDVAPLHF.

This clone has just a few counts. The rearrangement uses TRBV7-2 and TRBJ2-7; D possibly corresponds to TRBD1 (5 bases). Trimming took off 3 bases at V and 0 bases at J, with 9 bases between the two ends. The CDR3 consists of 14 residues. Germline assignment: CDR1 SGHTA and CDR2 FQGNSA. The CDR3 sequence: CASSFSRDSYEQYF. CDR3 DNA: TGTGCCAGCAGCTTTAGCAGGGACTCCTACGAGCAGTACTTC.

The rearrangement uses TRBV10-3 and TRBJ2-3; 7 nucleotides agree with TRBD2. Trimming cost V 4 bases and J 3 bases; bases outside gene matches: 4. The CDR3 extends over 14 amino acids. Germline lookup yields CDR1 ENHRY and CDR2 SYGVKD. CDR3 sequence reads: CAISGGGLTDTQYF. CDR3 DNA sequence: TGTGCCATCAGTGGGGGGGGATTGACAGATACGCAGTATTTT.

The gene calls are TRBV3-1 (or the pseudogene TRBV3-2) and TRBJ2-7; 7 bases are a match to TRBD2. CDR1 and CDR2 (germline): LGHDT, YNNKEL (reference sequence). The CDR3 loop spans 14 amino acids. V lost 0 bases to trimming and J lost 1 base; unmatched junction nucleotides: 0. In DNA form, the CDR3 reads TGTGCCAGCAGCCAAGAGGGGGGGTCCTACGAGCAGTACTTC. This gives the protein CASSQEGGSYEQYF.

The chain links TRBV7-8 to TRBJ2-7, with 12 positions matching TRBD2. This CDR3 comprises 16 residues. J was trimmed by 3 bases and V by 6 bases; bases with no gene match: 9. Per the germline V gene, CDR1 is SGHVS and CDR2 is FQNEAQ. This chain's CDR3 is CASSQTSGGPIYEQYV. The CDR3, as DNA: TGTGCCAGCAGTCAGACTAGCGGGGGACCGATCTACGAGCAGTACGTC.

V gene TRBV5-8 combines with J gene TRBJ2-3, with TRBD1 as a possible D gene (5 bases). The V gene lost 0 bases and the J gene lost 2 bases, with 7 bases spanning the gap. Germline V gene lookup returns CDR1 SGHTS and CDR2 YDEGEE. CDR3 length: 14 residues. CDR3 in DNA: TGTGCCAGCAGCTTGGGACAGTACACAGATACGCAGTATTTT. Protein: CASSLGQYTDTQYF.

The table lists this clone with a count of one. This chain links TRBV29-1 with TRBJ1-5, with D possibly TRBD1 on 6 matching bases. Trimming pared 5 bases from V and 0 bases from J, leaving 11 bases between. In germline, CDR1 is SQVTM, CDR2 ANQGSEA. This CDR3 region has 14 residues. CDR3 residues: CSVRDNHSNQPQHF. CDR3 nucleotide sequence: TGCAGCGTTAGGGACAACCATAGCAATCAGCCCCAGCATTTT.

V usage is TRBV5-1 and J usage is TRBJ1-2; 8 nucleotides line up with TRBD1. Germline trimming cut 4 bases from V and 2 bases from J; bases unmatched to any gene: 7. The CDR3 consists of 15 residues. Germline values: CDR1 SGHRS, CDR2 YFSETQ. CDR3 sequence: CASSVGQGVNYGYTF. CDR3 sequence (DNA): TGCGCCAGCAGCGTCGGACAGGGAGTCAACTATGGCTACACCTTC.

This clone was counted a few times. The chain has TRBV12-3 or TRBV12-4 and TRBJ1-1, with 7 bases that match TRBD1. The CDR3 length is 13 residues. V trimming: 5 bases; J trimming: 6 bases; junction bases outside the gene matches: 6. The CDR3 sequence: CASSPETGSEAFF. CDR3 DNA sequence: TGTGCCAGCAGTCCCGAGACAGGGTCTGAAGCTTTCTTT.

The chain is built from TRBV19 and TRBJ1-4, with D possibly TRBD1 on 6 matching bases. There are 14 residues in the CDR3. CDR1 and CDR2 from the germline V gene are LNHDA and SQIVND (reference sequence). Trimming removed 3 bases at V and 3 bases at J, with 8 bases between. CDR3 region: CASSINRANEKLFF. The CDR3 DNA sequence: TGTGCCAGTAGTATTAACAGGGCTAATGAAAAACTGTTTTTT.

The chain joins TRBV18 to TRBJ2-5; 7 nucleotides agree with TRBD1. V trimming: 0 bases; J trimming: 1 base; junction bases outside the gene matches: 5. Germline V CDR1 and CDR2: KGHSH, LQKENI. CDR3 size: 16 residues. In DNA, the CDR3 is TGTGCCAGCTCACCACCAGATCGACAGGGCCAAGAGACCCAGTACTTC. This gives the protein CASSPPDRQGQETQYF. The full variable domain, completed using reference TRBV18 and TRBJ2-5, is NAGVMQNPRHLVRRRGQEARLRCSPMKGHSHVYWYRQLPEEGLKFMVYLQKENIIDESGMPKERFSAEFPKEGPSILRIQQVVRGDSAAYFCASSPPDRQGQETQYFGPGTRLLVL.

The chain combines TRBV10-3 with TRBJ2-3, with TRBD2 matching 10 bases. Germline V gene sequence: CDR1 ENHRY, CDR2 SYGVKD. The CDR3 has 14 residues. With V trimmed by 7 bases and J by 4 bases, 5 bases remained unmatched. The CDR3 sequence is CAIKPSGGADTQYF. DNA of the CDR3: TGTGCCATCAAGCCTAGCGGGGGTGCAGATACGCAGTATTTT.

This chain connects TRBV2 to TRBJ1-1; TRBD1 aligns across 7 bases. The CDR3 has 13 amino acids. V lost 9 bases, J lost 4 bases, and 8 bases stayed unmatched. Germline lookup yields CDR1 SNHLY and CDR2 FYNNEI. CDR3 coding DNA: TGTGCCAGTCACAGGGGTCTGCTCACTGAAGCTTTCTTT. The encoded protein is CASHRGLLTEAFF.

The gene calls are TRBV7-2 and TRBJ2-7, with 15 nucleotides matching TRBD2. The V gene end was trimmed by 3 bases and the J gene end by 3 bases; junction bases not matched to a gene: 6. CDR3 length: 17 amino acids. CDR1 and CDR2 from the germline V gene are SGHTA and FQGNSA. CDR3 amino acids: CASSFRTSGRAVYEQYF. The CDR3, as DNA: TGTGCCAGCAGCTTTAGGACTAGCGGGAGGGCCGTCTACGAGCAGTACTTC.

This clone was detected only once. The chain carries TRBV18 and TRBJ1-6; the D gene is possibly TRBD1 (6 bases). CDR3 length: 15 residues. Germline loops: CDR1 KGHSH, CDR2 LQKENI. V lost 6 bases and J lost 4, with 13 bases in between. The CDR3 DNA sequence: TGTGCCAGCTCGGACAGTCGGGGTTATAATTCACCCCTCCACTTT. Translating it yields CASSDSRGYNSPLHF.

The V gene is TRBV9, the J gene TRBJ2-1; tentative D call: TRBD2 (6 bases). Germline V gene data show CDR1 as SGDLS and CDR2 as YYNGEE. Between the trimmed V and J ends, which lost 0 bases and 15 bases, there was a span of 16 bases. CDR3 length: 13 amino acids. The CDR3: CASSVDLAPPPFF. The CDR3 coding sequence is TGTGCCAGCAGCGTAGACCTAGCGCCCCCCCCGTTCTTC.

The CDR3 sequence is CASSFGGTGTYEQYF. DNA for the CDR3: TGTGCCAGCAGCTTTGGGGGGACAGGTACCTACGAGCAGTACTTC. The chain carries TRBV7-9 and TRBJ2-7; 8 nucleotides agree with TRBD1. CDR1 SEHNR and CDR2 FQNEAQ come from the germline V gene (reference sequence). V dropped 3 bases and J dropped 2; count of bases not matched to a gene: 6. This CDR3 contains 15 residues.

V is TRBV3-1 (or the pseudogene TRBV3-2) and J is TRBJ2-1; the D gene is possibly TRBD1 (6 bases). Germline CDR1 reads LGHDT; CDR2 reads YNNKEL (reference sequence). CDR3 length: 14 amino acids. V was trimmed by 3 bases and J by 6 bases, leaving 12 bases between them. The CDR3 nucleotides read TGTGCCAGCAGCCAGGACAGCCCTTCCAATGAGCAGTTCTTC. Translated: CASSQDSPSNEQFF.

The rearrangement joins TRBV24-1 to TRBJ1-5; TRBD1 matches at 9 bases. The CDR3 has 16 amino acids. V shed 8 bases and J 3 bases; nucleotides not matched to a gene: 10. Germline CDR1 and CDR2: KGHDR and SFDVKD. CDR3 region: CATILPTGGFNQPQHF. In nucleotides, the CDR3 is TGTGCCACCATCCTCCCAACAGGGGGCTTCAATCAGCCCCAGCATTTT.

For the CDR3, the DNA is TGTGCCAGCAGTGAGGGCCTTCGGGAGACCCAGTACTTC. It encodes CASSEGLRETQYF. The rearrangement joins TRBV2 to TRBJ2-5, with D unresolved. Trimming left V 3 bases short and J 5 bases short, with 10 bases between. The CDR3 covers 13 residues. The germline V gene has CDR1 SNHLY and CDR2 FYNNEI.

The V call is TRBV27, the J call TRBJ1-1; 10 bases agree with TRBD1. CDR1 is MNHEY and CDR2 is SMNVEV in the germline V gene (reference sequence). This CDR3 spans 18 amino acids. The junction had 12 bases not matched to a gene; V was cut back by 1 base and J by 4 bases. CDR3 nucleotides: TGTGCCAGCAGTTTATATATTGGGACAGGGGTTTCGAGCACTGAAGCTTTCTTT. This encodes CASSLYIGTGVSSTEAFF.

The chain links TRBV27 to TRBJ1-1; a weak D match, TRBD1 (6 bases). The CDR3 spans 16 residues. The V end was cut by 2 bases, the J end by 0 bases, with 13 bases between. The V gene's germline CDR1 is MNHEY and CDR2 SMNVEV (reference sequence). The CDR3 sequence is CASSLRGAMVNTEAFF. In DNA, the CDR3 is TGTGCCAGCAGTTTACGGGGGGCTATGGTGAACACTGAAGCTTTCTTT.

The chain has TRBV2 and TRBJ1-1; no reliable D call. The germline CDR1 and CDR2 sequences are SNHLY and FYNNEI. The CDR3 spans 13 residues. Between the trimmed V and J ends, which lost 4 bases and 4 bases, there was a span of 10 bases. Written as DNA, the CDR3 is TGTGCCAGCAGTGGTGAAACTAGCACTGAAGCTTTCTTT. Its protein is CASSGETSTEAFF.

The V and J genes are TRBV19 and TRBJ1-2; 7 nucleotides line up with TRBD1. The junction had 1 base not matched to a gene; V was cut back by 3 bases and J by 0 bases. The CDR3 loop spans 14 amino acids. CDR1 LNHDA and CDR2 SQIVND come from the germline V gene (reference sequence). The CDR3 region is CASSIDRANYGYTF. Here the CDR3 DNA reads TGTGCCAGTAGTATTGACAGGGCTAACTATGGCTACACCTTC.

V usage is TRBV13 and J usage is TRBJ1-1; 7 bases map to TRBD1. This CDR3 is 15 amino acids long. Germline trimming cut 6 bases from V and 2 bases from J; bases unmatched to any gene: 9. Germline V CDR1 and CDR2: PRHDT, FYEKMQ (reference sequence). Here the CDR3 DNA reads TGTGCCAGCAGTCTTCCAGGGACAGCTAACACTGAAGCTTTCTTT. The encoded protein is CASSLPGTANTEAFF.

The V call is TRBV5-1, the J call TRBJ1-5; 9 nucleotides align to TRBD1. There are 15 residues in the CDR3. V lost 4 bases and J lost 6; bases outside the gene matches: 8. CDR1 is SGHRS and CDR2 is YFSETQ in the germline V gene. The CDR3: CASSPGTGFTQPQHF. The DNA for the CDR3 is TGCGCCAGCAGCCCAGGGACAGGGTTTACTCAGCCCCAGCATTTT.

V usage is TRBV7-8 and J usage is TRBJ2-3, with 9 bases identical to TRBD2. Germline V gene data show CDR1 as SGHVS and CDR2 as FQNEAQ. With V trimmed by 3 bases and J by 6 bases, 4 bases remained unmatched. The CDR3 has 14 amino acids. CDR3: CASSFGTSLDTQYF. The CDR3 coding sequence is TGTGCCAGCAGCTTCGGGACTAGCCTGGATACGCAGTATTTT.